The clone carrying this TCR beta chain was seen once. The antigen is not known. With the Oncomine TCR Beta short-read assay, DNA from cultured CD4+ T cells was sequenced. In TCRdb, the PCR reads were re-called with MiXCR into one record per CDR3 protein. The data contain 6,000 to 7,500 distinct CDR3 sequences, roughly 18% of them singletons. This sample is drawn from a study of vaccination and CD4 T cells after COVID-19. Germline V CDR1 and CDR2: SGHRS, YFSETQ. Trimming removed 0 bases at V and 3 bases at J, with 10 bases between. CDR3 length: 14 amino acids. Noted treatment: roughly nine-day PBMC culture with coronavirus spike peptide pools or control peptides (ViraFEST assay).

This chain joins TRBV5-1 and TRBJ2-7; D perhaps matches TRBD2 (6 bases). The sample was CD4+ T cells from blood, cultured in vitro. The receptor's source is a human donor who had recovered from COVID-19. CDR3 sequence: CASSLAGRNYEQYF. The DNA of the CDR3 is TGCGCCAGCAGCTTGGCAGGGAGGAACTACGAGCAGTACTTC.